These 22 T cell receptor beta chains originate from one sample sequenced in a study of blood T cell repertoires in COVID-19. Using immunoSEQ multiplex PCR, the repertoire was profiled, and TCRdb retains in-frame clones only, with some absent. The table shows roughly 310,000 clones, with around nine tenths occurring only once. The specimen was PBMCs or T cells enriched from blood (not recorded which). These receptor sequences come from a woman in her thirties or forties who had recovered from COVID-19.

This clone was observed a handful of times. The genes are TRBV5-4 and TRBJ2-1; 7 bases align to TRBD2. The CDR3 spans 16 residues. Germline assignment: CDR1 SGHNT and CDR2 YYREEE (reference sequence). V lost 7 bases and J lost 0; bases outside the gene matches: 10. In DNA, the CDR3 is TGTGCCAGCCTCCCGTCCAAGCGGGGCTCCTACAATGAGCAGTTCTTC. Its translation is CASLPSKRGSYNEQFF.

Notes on this clone: An end of the junction differs from the germline gene, which may be a read error. J is TRBJ2-7 and V is TRBV27, with TRBD1 as a possible D gene (5 bases). The germline V gene encodes CDR1 MNHEY and CDR2 SMNVEV (reference sequence). The CDR3 is 14 residues long. CDR3 protein: CASSLSDNSYEQYF. In nucleotides, the CDR3 is TGTGCCAGCAGTCTATCGGACAACTCCTACGAGCAGTACTTC.

This chain uses TRBV6-2 or TRBV6-3 with TRBJ2-7, with 12 bases matching TRBD1. Losses at the gene ends were 5 bases for V and 5 bases for J; bases not matched to a gene: 10. CDR1 and CDR2 from the germline V gene are MNHEY and SVGEGT. The CDR3 loop spans 16 amino acids. This CDR3 is CASSLSGGTGGNEQYF. The CDR3 bases are TGTGCCAGCAGTCTCTCCGGAGGGACAGGGGGCAACGAGCAGTACTTC.

The chain uses TRBV4-3 and TRBJ1-2; TRBD1 agrees at 7 bases. V shed 0 bases and J 6 bases; nucleotides not matched to a gene: 1. CDR3 length: 13 residues. Germline loops: CDR1 LGHNA, CDR2 YSLEER. The CDR3, as DNA: TGCGCCAGCAGCCAAGAAACAGGGGATGGCTACACCTTC. It specifies CASSQETGDGYTF.

The chain combines TRBV25-1 with TRBJ2-7; 10 nucleotides agree with TRBD1. The CDR3 is 16 residues long. V trimming: 6 bases; J trimming: 4 bases; junction bases outside the gene matches: 12. Germline V CDR1 and CDR2: MGHDK, SYGVNS. CDR3 residues: CASRTSGTGDWYEQYF. In nucleotides, the CDR3 is TGTGCCAGCAGGACATCCGGGACAGGGGATTGGTACGAGCAGTACTTC.

V gene TRBV24-1 combines with J gene TRBJ1-2, with unresolved D. The CDR3 runs to 16 residues. Trimming took off 2 bases at V and 5 bases at J, with 17 bases between the two ends. Per germline, CDR1 KGHDR and CDR2 SFDVKD. The CDR3 region is CATSDSGLKGEYGYTF. CDR3 bases: TGTGCCACCAGTGATTCAGGCCTCAAAGGCGAATATGGCTACACCTTC.

J is TRBJ2-5 and V is TRBV6-2 or TRBV6-3, with D possibly being TRBD1 (5 bases). With 2 bases removed from V and 4 bases from J, the gap between germline ends came to 8 bases. The CDR3 is 13 residues long. Germline CDR1 is MNHEY and CDR2 is SVGEGT. This CDR3 is CASSYVRGETQYF. DNA for the CDR3: TGTGCCAGCAGTTACGTTAGGGGAGAGACCCAGTACTTC.

The chain has TRBV29-1 and TRBJ1-3; D remains unclear. V shed 2 bases and J shed 8 bases, with 10 bases lying between them. The CDR3 spans 12 residues. Germline CDR1 SQVTM, CDR2 ANQGSEA. CDR3 coding DNA: TGCAGCGTTGAACAGGAGGAGGACACCATATATTTT. This sequence encodes CSVEQEEDTIYF.

The chain carries TRBV3-1 (or the pseudogene TRBV3-2) and TRBJ2-1, with D maybe TRBD2 (6 bases). The length of the CDR3 is 14 residues. Germline V gives CDR1 LGHDT, CDR2 YNNKEL (reference sequence). V was pared by 3 bases and J by 10 bases, with 16 bases between. CDR3 sequence reads: CASSQRQTRWEQFF. The DNA of the CDR3 is TGTGCCAGCAGCCAGCGTCAGACTAGATGGGAGCAGTTCTTC.

The rearrangement uses TRBV24-1 and TRBJ2-1, with 7 bases that match TRBD2. Germline assignment: CDR1 KGHDR and CDR2 SFDVKD. This CDR3 comprises 15 residues. V lost 0 bases, J lost 6 bases, and 4 bases stayed unmatched. The CDR3 here is CATSDLQLALNEQFF. DNA of the CDR3: TGTGCCACCAGTGATTTGCAACTAGCGCTCAATGAGCAGTTCTTC.

The chain couples TRBV7-2 to TRBJ2-3, with 9 bases matching TRBD2. Germline CDR1 reads SGHTA; CDR2 reads FQGNSA. J gave up 4 bases and V 9 bases, and 8 bases lay outside the gene matches. The CDR3 runs 14 residues. CDR3 protein: CASSSLAGADTQYF. The CDR3 nucleotides are TGTGCCAGTTCCTCCTTAGCGGGAGCAGATACGCAGTATTTT.

This clone was counted once. V is TRBV30 and J is TRBJ1-2; 8 positions agree with TRBD1. V was pared by 7 bases and J by 8 bases, with 18 bases of the junction left unmatched. This CDR3 comprises 15 residues. CDR1 GTSNPN and CDR2 SVGIG come from the germline V gene (reference sequence). The CDR3 DNA sequence: TGTGCCTATTTTAACCGGACAGGGAGGTTGTGGGGCTACACCTTC. Its protein is CAYFNRTGRLWGYTF.

The V and J genes are TRBV29-1 and TRBJ2-1; possible D gene TRBD2, 5 bases. The V gene lost 0 bases and the J gene lost 3 bases, with 12 bases spanning the gap. The germline gives CDR1 SQVTM, CDR2 ANQGSEA. The CDR3 is 15 amino acids. The CDR3 sequence is CSVEDPGKDYNEQFF. In DNA, the CDR3 is TGCAGCGTTGAAGATCCCGGGAAGGACTACAATGAGCAGTTCTTC.

CDR3 sequence: CASRALLGSSYNEQFF. The CDR3 bases are TGTGCCAGCAGGGCCCTCTTGGGGAGCTCCTACAATGAGCAGTTCTTC. V and J are TRBV6-6 and TRBJ2-1, with D perhaps TRBD2 (5 bases). The CDR3 loop spans 16 amino acids. With 6 bases removed from V and 0 bases from J, the gap between germline ends came to 15 bases. Germline CDR1 reads MNHNY; CDR2 reads SVGAGI (reference sequence).

V and J are TRBV19 and TRBJ1-5, with D unclear. The CDR3 contains 14 residues. V was clipped by 3 bases and J by 2 bases, with 8 bases between them. Per germline, CDR1 LNHDA and CDR2 SQIVND (reference sequence). This CDR3 reads CASSIVDGNQPQHF. CDR3 nucleotides: TGTGCCAGTAGTATTGTAGATGGCAATCAGCCCCAGCATTTT.

In DNA, the CDR3 is TGTGCCAGCAGCTTAGCATGGGACAGGGGATTGAATGAGCAGTTCTTC. Translating gives CASSLAWDRGLNEQFF. The chain carries TRBV7-9 and TRBJ2-1; 10 nucleotides line up with TRBD1. The length of the CDR3 is 16 residues. V was clipped by 0 bases and J by 7 bases; unmatched bases: 6. Germline values: CDR1 SEHNR, CDR2 FQNEAQ (reference sequence).

V and J are TRBV18 and TRBJ2-6; no firm D call. Germline V lookup: CDR1 KGHSH, CDR2 LQKENI. The ends were cut back, 4 bases at V and 0 bases at J, with 7 bases in the middle. The CDR3 is made up of 15 amino acids. The CDR3 nucleotides are TGTGCCAGCTCACTTGGCGGCTCTGGGGCCAACGTCCTGACTTTC. Protein product: CASSLGGSGANVLTF.

The chain recombines TRBV19 with TRBJ1-5, with 8 bases matching TRBD1. The CDR3 length is 15 residues. From germline, CDR1 is LNHDA and CDR2 SQIVND (reference sequence). Trimming cost V 3 bases and J 5 bases; bases outside gene matches: 6. In DNA, the CDR3 is TGTGCCAGTAGTATGATTACAGGGGGATATCAGCCCCAGCATTTT. Residues: CASSMITGGYQPQHF.

J is TRBJ2-7 and V is TRBV4-1; TRBD2 might be the D (5 bases). CDR3 size: 13 residues. Germline CDR1 and CDR2: MGHRA and YSYEKL. Trimming took 3 bases from V and 5 from J, leaving 11 bases between them. CDR3 nucleotides: TGCGCCAGCAGCCAGAGGGAAGGTAACGAGCAGTACTTC. This sequence encodes CASSQREGNEQYF.

The chain carries TRBV5-6 and TRBJ1-5, with unresolved D. The V and J ends lost 4 bases and 9 bases respectively, with 11 bases between them. In germline, CDR1 is SGHDT, CDR2 YYEEEE. The CDR3 has 12 residues. The CDR3 region is CASSLSPGPQHF. CDR3 in DNA: TGTGCCAGCAGCCTCTCGCCAGGGCCCCAGCATTTT.

This rearrangement joins TRBV9 to TRBJ2-5; TRBD1 matches 10 bases. The CDR3 runs to 15 residues. Unmatched junction bases numbered 6, after V lost 3 bases and J lost 4 bases. The germline V gene has CDR1 SGDLS and CDR2 YYNGEE. CDR3 in amino acids: CASSAGTGAIETQYF. DNA of the CDR3: TGTGCCAGCAGCGCAGGGACAGGGGCAATAGAGACCCAGTACTTC.

The chain carries TRBV28 and TRBJ1-2, with D perhaps matching TRBD1 (6 bases). This CDR3 region has 13 residues. Per the germline V gene, CDR1 is MDHEN and CDR2 is SYDVKM. Trimming took 7 bases from V and 8 from J, leaving 17 bases between them. The CDR3 DNA follows: TGTGCCAGCACCGTATACAGGGATTGGGGCTACACCTTC. The encoded protein is CASTVYRDWGYTF.